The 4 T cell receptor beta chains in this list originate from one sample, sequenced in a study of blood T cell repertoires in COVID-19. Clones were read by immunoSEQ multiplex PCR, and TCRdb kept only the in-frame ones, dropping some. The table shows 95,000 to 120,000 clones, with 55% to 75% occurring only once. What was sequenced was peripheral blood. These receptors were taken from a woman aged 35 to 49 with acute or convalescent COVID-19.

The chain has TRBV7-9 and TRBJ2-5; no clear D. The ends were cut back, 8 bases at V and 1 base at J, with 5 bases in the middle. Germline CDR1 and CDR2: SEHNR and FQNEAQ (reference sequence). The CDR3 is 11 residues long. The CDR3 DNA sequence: TGTGCCAGCGGGCCCCAAGAGACCCAGTACTTC. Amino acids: CASGPQETQYF.

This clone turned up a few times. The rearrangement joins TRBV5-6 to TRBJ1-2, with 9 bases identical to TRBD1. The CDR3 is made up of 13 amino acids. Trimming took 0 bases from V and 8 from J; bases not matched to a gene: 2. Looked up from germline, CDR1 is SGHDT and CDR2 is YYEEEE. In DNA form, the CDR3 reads TGTGCCAGCAGCTTGGACAGGGGGCTAGGCTACACCTTC. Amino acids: CASSLDRGLGYTF.

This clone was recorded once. The CDR3 coding sequence is TGTGCCTGGATGGGCGGGGGGCATAAAGAGACCCAGTACTTC. Translation: CAWMGGGHKETQYF. The chain links TRBV30 to TRBJ2-5, with TRBD2 matching over 8 bases. The germline CDR1 and CDR2 sequences are GTSNPN and SVGIG (reference sequence). The CDR3 is 14 amino acids. Trimming cost V 4 bases and J 3 bases; bases outside gene matches: 7.

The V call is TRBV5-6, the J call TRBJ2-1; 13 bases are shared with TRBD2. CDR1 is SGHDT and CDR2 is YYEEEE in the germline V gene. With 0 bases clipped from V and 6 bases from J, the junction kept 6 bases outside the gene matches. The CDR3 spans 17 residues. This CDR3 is CASSLGTLAGGLNEQFF. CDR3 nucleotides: TGTGCCAGCAGCTTGGGGACACTAGCGGGGGGGCTCAATGAGCAGTTCTTC. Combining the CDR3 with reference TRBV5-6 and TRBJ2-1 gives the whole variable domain DAGVTQSPTHLIKTRGQQVTLRCSPKSGHDTVSWYQQALGQGPQFIFQYYEEEERQRGNFPDRFSGHQFPNYSSELNVNALLLGDSALYLCASSLGTLAGGLNEQFFGPGTRLTVL.